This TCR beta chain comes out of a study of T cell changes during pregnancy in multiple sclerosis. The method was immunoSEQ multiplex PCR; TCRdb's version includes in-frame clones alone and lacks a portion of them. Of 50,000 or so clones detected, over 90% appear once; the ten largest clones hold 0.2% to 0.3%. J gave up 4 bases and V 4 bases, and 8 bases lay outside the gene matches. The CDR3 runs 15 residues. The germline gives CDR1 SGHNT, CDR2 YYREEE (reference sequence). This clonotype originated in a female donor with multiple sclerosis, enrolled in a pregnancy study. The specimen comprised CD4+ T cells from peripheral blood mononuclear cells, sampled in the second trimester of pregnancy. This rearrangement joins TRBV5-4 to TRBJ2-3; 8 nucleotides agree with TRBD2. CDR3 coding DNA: TGTGCCAGCAGCAAAAGCGGGGGCGGGTCAGATACGCAGTATTTT. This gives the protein CASSKSGGGSDTQYF.